The present T cell receptor (beta chain) was sequenced within a study of Tregs in tolerant kidney transplant recipients (dated by TCRdb to between 2018 and 2021). For the wider study: Before combined kidney and bone marrow transplantation, this study identified donor-specific regulatory T cells using TCRbeta sequencing and then followed those same cells after transplant. TCRbeta repertoire sequencing was used in 3 healthy controls to compare several ways of expanding Tregs specific for an allogeneic donor. Overall results and qualifications from the work: The study was limited by small patient numbers, and the findings need validation in larger populations and under other immunosuppression protocols. Expanding Tregs with activated donor B cells appeared to identify the most biologically relevant and donor-specific TCRbeta repertoire. Although technical replication error seemed to be minimal, the question of biological reproducibility was not addressed directly.

For this clone: The clone's antigen remains unknown. No base qualities exist here, and no much larger clone lies one base off it.

For TCRbeta CDR3 sequencing, genomic DNA from the sorted cells was extracted using the QIAGEN DNeasy Blood and Tissue Kit. High-throughput TCRbeta CDR3 sequencing, which included PCR amplification with bias correction and internal controls, was done commercially through immunoSEQ. As for the original processing: Unique productive TCRbeta sequences were defined by CDR3 nucleotide sequence where primers matched, and otherwise by CDR3 amino acid sequence together with Vbeta and Jbeta genes. Sorting error was corrected by removing sequences shared between sorted populations at a frequency ratio of 2:1 or less, and the remaining shared sequences were assigned to the higher population. A sequence counted as donor-reactive if, in CFSE-low cells, the sequence had a frequency of at least 0.01% and was expanded at least 5-fold compared with unstimulated cells. Repertoire divergence was quantified by Jensen-Shannon divergence calculated from the top 100 TCRbeta sequences ranked by frequency. When a sample had multiple sequencing runs, each run was corrected for sorting error separately and the runs were then pooled. TCRdb took over this immuneACCESS table, retaining in-frame rearrangements with V and J assigned. Such tables are incomplete; in checked studies, under half of the missing clones stem from an unresolved V gene, and the remainder is unexplained. V, J and clone size derive from that table, while D and trimming were established from the DNA sequence. This sample holds some 110,000 clones; 92% were observed only once. Nearly 0.6% of the sample goes to the ten largest clones.

Thawed PBMCs were FACS-sorted into unstimulated Tregs (CD4+CD25+CD127-), CD4+ non-Tregs (CD4+CD25-), CD4 cells and CD8 cells. Blood from healthy controls was obtained either as purchased buffy coats or from healthy volunteers. Healthy control blood was processed to PBMCs with a Ficoll density gradient and then cryopreserved, whereas patient PBMCs were collected both before and after transplant. Sequences were obtained from CD4+ T cells from blood. This receptor was taken from a human donor in good health.

The base sequence is TGTGCCAGCAGCTTCCGGGACTCGCGATCCTCTGGGGCCAACGTCCTGACTTTC. Its protein is CASSFRDSRSSGANVLTF. The chain was built from TRBV11-2 and TRBJ2-6; D gene: possibly TRBD2, on 6 matching bases. From its cysteine to its phenylalanine, the CDR3 spans 18 amino acids. Only the CDR3 DNA stays, 54 bases, in frame from base 1. Taken from the germline V gene, the CDR1 and CDR2 loops are SGHAT and FQNNGV. V lost 3 bases and J lost 0 bases; the stretch between them is 15 bases long.